Following are 26 T cell receptor beta chains from one sample sequenced in a study of early T cells in non-severe SARS-CoV-2 infection. TCRdb re-called the 5' RACE reads through MiXCR, storing one row per CDR3 protein. The data show 70,000 or so distinct CDR3 sequences, around 13% seen once. The sequenced sample consisted of whole blood. The source is an adult who was a healthcare worker with PCR-confirmed SARS-CoV-2 infection or an uninfected control (not recorded which).

This clonotype was seen a few times. The chain couples TRBV7-2 to TRBJ1-5, with 8 bases matching TRBD1. V lost 5 bases and J lost 7; bases outside the gene matches: 10. This CDR3 comprises 15 residues. Germline V lookup: CDR1 SGHTA, CDR2 FQGNSA. CDR3 region: CASSGGTGQRQPQHF. The CDR3 nucleotides read TGTGCCAGCAGCGGCGGGACAGGCCAGCGACAGCCCCAGCATTTT.

This clonotype has just one count. This chain connects TRBV5-4 to TRBJ1-1; no clear D gene. CDR3 length: 13 residues. V gave up 0 bases and J gave up 6 bases, with 9 bases separating them. Germline CDR1 SGHNT, CDR2 YYREEE (reference sequence). Here the CDR3 DNA reads TGTGCCAGCAGCTTGGGCAGCCGGGCTGAAGCTTTCTTT. Translation: CASSLGSRAEAFF.

This clonotype came up a few times. The chain couples TRBV20-1 to TRBJ1-5; 7 nucleotides align to TRBD1. Germline assignment: CDR1 DFQATT and CDR2 SNEGSKA (reference sequence). This CDR3 is built from 14 residues. Unmatched junction bases numbered 5, after V lost 3 bases and J lost 3 bases. Here the CDR3 DNA reads TGCAGTGCTAGTGACAGGGTCAACAATCAGCCCCAGCATTTT. Its protein product is CSASDRVNNQPQHF.

The V call is TRBV12-3 or TRBV12-4, the J call TRBJ2-3; TRBD2 agrees at 8 bases. The J segment lost 1 base and the V segment lost 5 bases, leaving 5 bases of the junction unmatched. The CDR3 loop spans 15 amino acids. The CDR3 DNA sequence: TGTGCCAGCAGTCCATCCGGGAGGGGCACAGATACGCAGTATTTT. Translation gives CASSPSGRGTDTQYF.

This clonotype was detected a few times. The chain combines TRBV14 with TRBJ1-1, with 7 positions matching TRBD1. The germline V gene has CDR1 SGHDN and CDR2 FVKESK. The junction had 9 bases not matched to a gene; V was cut back by 3 bases and J by 8 bases. This CDR3 has 14 amino acids. DNA of the CDR3: TGTGCCAGCAGCCAGAATACAGGGGCAGGAGAAGCTTTCTTT. Protein product: CASSQNTGAGEAFF.

The J gene is TRBJ2-7, the V gene TRBV11-2; no clear D gene. V was cut by 5 bases and J by 4 bases, with 12 bases left in between. The CDR3 runs to 13 residues. From germline, CDR1 is SGHAT and CDR2 FQNNGV. The CDR3 coding sequence is TGTGCCAGCAGCGAATCATACCAGTACGAGCAGTACTTC. Translating gives CASSESYQYEQYF.

This chain links TRBV3-1 with TRBJ2-3; no reliable D call. The CDR3 spans 15 residues. Trimming took off 0 bases at V and 6 bases at J, with 13 bases between the two ends. The V gene's germline CDR1 is LGHDT and CDR2 YNNKEL (reference sequence). Written as DNA, the CDR3 is TGTGCCAGCAGCCAAGATCGAGCAGCTTGGGATACGCAGTATTTT. The encoded protein is CASSQDRAAWDTQYF.

This sequence joins TRBV4-2 and TRBJ2-2; no definite D call. The length of the CDR3 is 13 residues. V was cut by 4 bases and J by 5 bases, with 8 bases left in between. Germline CDR1 LGHNA, CDR2 YNFKEQ. CDR3: CASSPEMTGELFF. The CDR3 nucleotides read TGTGCCAGCAGCCCCGAAATGACCGGGGAGCTGTTTTTT.

This clonotype came up many times. This rearrangement joins TRBV30 to TRBJ1-5; TRBD1 might be the D (6 bases). Germline assignment: CDR1 GTSNPN and CDR2 SVGIG (reference sequence). CDR3 length: 14 amino acids. V was pared by 3 bases and J by 4 bases, with 13 bases between. The CDR3 DNA is TGTGCCTGGAGAGCGAGGGGGGGTAATCAGCCCCAGCATTTT. Protein product: CAWRARGGNQPQHF.

This clonotype was seen a few times. The chain couples TRBV19 to TRBJ2-7; 8 bases are shared with TRBD1. V was pared by 4 bases and J by 2 bases, with 4 bases of the junction left unmatched. The CDR3 is 14 residues long. Germline V gives CDR1 LNHDA, CDR2 SQIVND (reference sequence). The CDR3 sequence is CASSTDRGPYEQYF. CDR3 sequence (DNA): TGTGCCAGTAGTACAGACAGGGGCCCCTACGAGCAGTACTTC.

V usage is TRBV12-3 or TRBV12-4 and J usage is TRBJ2-6; TRBD1 matches 7 bases. This CDR3 has 18 amino acids. Trimming cost V 4 bases and J 2 bases; bases outside gene matches: 11. The CDR3 loop reads CASSSHRGLSAGANVLTF. CDR3 in DNA: TGTGCCAGCAGTTCCCACAGGGGCCTTTCCGCTGGGGCCAACGTCCTGACTTTC.

On this clonotype itself: The junction departs from the called germline gene at one end, perhaps through a read error. The CDR3 DNA reads as TGCCGTGCTAGGTTAAGTACCGGGACAGAAGTCTATGGCTACACCTTC. Amino acid sequence: CRARLSTGTEVYGYTF. This rearrangement joins TRBV20-1 to TRBJ1-2, with 7 bases identical to TRBD1. Germline values: CDR1 DFQATT, CDR2 SNEGSKA (reference sequence). This CDR3 comprises 16 residues.

This clonotype was seen a few times. This chain links TRBV12-5 with TRBJ1-4; no definite D call. Germline CDR1 LGHNT, CDR2 FRNRAP. Trimming cost V 5 bases and J 0 bases, with 7 bases left between them. The CDR3 is 14 residues long. CDR3 nucleotide sequence: TGTGCTAGTGGTCTAGTGACAACTAATGAAAAACTGTTTTTT. Translated, it gives CASGLVTTNEKLFF.

This clonotype was seen at least ten times. The CDR3: CASSLVGDKDYSNQPQHF. As DNA, the CDR3 is TGTGCCAGCAGCTTAGTTGGGGACAAGGATTATAGCAATCAGCCCCAGCATTTT. The chain carries TRBV7-6 and TRBJ1-5, with D possibly TRBD1 on 6 matching bases. The germline V and J ends were trimmed by 1 base and 0 bases, with 16 bases remaining between them. Germline V CDR1 and CDR2: SGHVS, FNYEAQ. The CDR3 spans 18 residues.

This clonotype was picked up a small number of times. This sequence joins TRBV20-1 and TRBJ2-1; D gene unclear. The CDR3 has 14 amino acids. The V end lost 6 bases, the J end lost 8 bases, and 20 bases lay between the germline ends. CDR1 is DFQATT, CDR2 SNEGSKA, per germline (reference sequence). The CDR3 loop reads CSAPPNSAVDEQFF. The CDR3 DNA is TGCAGTGCCCCCCCAAACTCGGCAGTCGATGAGCAGTTCTTC.

J is TRBJ2-7 and V is TRBV7-9; 11 bases agree with TRBD1. The junction had 4 bases not matched to a gene; V was cut back by 4 bases and J by 2 bases. The CDR3 covers 15 residues. Germline lookup yields CDR1 SEHNR and CDR2 FQNEAQ (reference sequence). The CDR3 loop is CASSSDRGRPYEQYF. The CDR3 DNA follows: TGTGCCAGCAGCTCGGACAGGGGGCGCCCCTACGAGCAGTACTTC. The full variable domain, with the rest looked up from reference TRBV7-9 and TRBJ2-7, is DTGVSQNPRHKITKRGQNVTFRCDPISEHNRLYWYRQTLGQGPEFLTYFQNEAQLEKSRLLSDRFSAERPKGSFSTLEIQRTEQGDSAMYLCASSSDRGRPYEQYFGPGTRLTVT.

This clonotype was observed a handful of times. V usage is TRBV21-1 and J usage is TRBJ1-2. TRBV21-1 is reported as a pseudogene. The CDR3 contains 14 residues. Written as DNA, the CDR3 is TGTGCCAGCAGCAAAAGTTCACCAGGCTATGGCTACACCTTC. This gives the protein CASSKSSPGYGYTF.

The V and J genes are TRBV7-9 and TRBJ2-3; the D call may be TRBD1 or TRBD2 (6 bases each). Trimming cost V 7 bases and J 2 bases, with 16 bases left between them. The CDR3 totals 15 residues. Germline CDR1 and CDR2: SEHNR and FQNEAQ (reference sequence). The CDR3 DNA follows: TGTGCCAGCACCATCGGGGGCCGAAACACAGATACGCAGTATTTT. It yields the protein CASTIGGRNTDTQYF. Full variable domain (remainder filled in from reference TRBV7-9 and TRBJ2-3): DTGVSQNPRHKITKRGQNVTFRCDPISEHNRLYWYRQTLGQGPEFLTYFQNEAQLEKSRLLSDRFSAERPKGSFSTLEIQRTEQGDSAMYLCASTIGGRNTDTQYFGPGTRLTVL.

This clonotype was observed a few times. This chain connects TRBV9 to TRBJ2-1; no firm D call. In germline, CDR1 is SGDLS, CDR2 YYNGEE. Trimming pared 2 bases from V and 10 bases from J, leaving 13 bases between. The CDR3 is 13 residues long. CDR3 bases: TGTGCCAGCAGCGTGGAACCTCTCGAGGAGCAGTTCTTC. It yields the protein CASSVEPLEEQFF.

The rearrangement links TRBV19 to TRBJ1-2; 7 bases fit TRBD1. V was pared by 10 bases and J by 4 bases, with 9 bases of the junction left unmatched. The germline gives CDR1 LNHDA, CDR2 SQIVND (reference sequence). The CDR3 is 13 residues long. CDR3 protein: CATGTTGAYGYTF. In DNA form, the CDR3 reads TGTGCCACAGGAACCACAGGGGCCTATGGCTACACCTTC. Supplemented by reference TRBV19 and TRBJ1-2, the full variable domain reads DGGITQSPKYLFRKEGQNVTLSCEQNLNHDAMYWYRQDPGQGLRLIYYSQIVNDFQKGDIAEGYSVSREKKESFPLTVTSAQKNPTAFYLCATGTTGAYGYTFGSGTRLTVV.

This clonotype was seen more than once but under ten times. This chain joins TRBV20-1 and TRBJ2-3, with 7 bases lining up with TRBD2. Trimming at V came to 0 bases and at J to 8 bases, leaving 11 bases not matched to a gene. The CDR3 is 15 amino acids. CDR1 and CDR2 from the germline V gene are DFQATT and SNEGSKA (reference sequence). The CDR3 region is CSAREPTSSQGTQYF. For the CDR3, the DNA is TGCAGTGCTAGAGAGCCGACTAGCTCTCAAGGTACGCAGTATTTT.

The gene calls are TRBV29-1 and TRBJ1-2; unclear D gene. Looked up from germline, CDR1 is SQVTM and CDR2 is ANQGSEA. This CDR3 region has 13 residues. The ends were cut back, 5 bases at V and 2 bases at J, with 12 bases in the middle. CDR3 nucleotides: TGCAGCGTTCGCGTGGGCCAGAACTATGGCTACACCTTC. It translates to CSVRVGQNYGYTF.

This clonotype was seen only a few times. The chain links TRBV9 to TRBJ1-3; unclear D gene. The CDR3 has 15 amino acids. The germline V gene has CDR1 SGDLS and CDR2 YYNGEE. V lost 0 bases, J lost 0 bases, and 7 bases lay in between. The CDR3 spells CASSVAGTSGNTIYF. In DNA form, the CDR3 reads TGTGCCAGCAGCGTAGCCGGAACCTCTGGAAACACCATATATTTT.

This clonotype was observed many times. The CDR3 DNA reads TGCGCCAGCAGCTTGGGGCCCCGGGAGTGGCCCCTCCACTTT. Residues: CASSLGPREWPLHF. V gene TRBV5-1 combines with J gene TRBJ1-6; D gene ambiguous. Trimming took 0 bases from V and 13 from J, leaving 14 bases between them. Germline CDR1 and CDR2: SGHRS and YFSETQ. The CDR3 contains 14 residues. Combining the CDR3 with reference TRBV5-1 and TRBJ1-6 gives the whole variable domain KAGVTQTPRYLIKTRGQQVTLSCSPISGHRSVSWYQQTPGQGLQFLFEYFSETQRNKGNFPGRFSGRQFSNSRSEMNVSTLELGDSALYLCASSLGPREWPLHFGNGTRLTVT.

The chain is built from TRBV4-1 and TRBJ2-3; possible D gene TRBD2, 5 bases. V dropped 4 bases and J dropped 0 bases, with 17 bases sitting between them. Per the germline V gene, CDR1 is MGHRA and CDR2 is YSYEKL. This CDR3 is built from 17 residues. Here the CDR3 DNA reads TGCGCCAGCAGCCGAGAGGAGGAGAGCGTAAGCACAGATACGCAGTATTTT. Its protein product is CASSREEESVSTDTQYF.

This clonotype was counted a few times. The chain combines TRBV3-2 with TRBJ1-4; the table names TRBD1, a call not compared with the DNA. TRBV3-2 is a recognized pseudogene. The CDR3 is 15 residues long. The CDR3 DNA reads as TGTGCCAGCAGCCGCGCCATTGGGGCTAATGAAAAACTGTTTTTT. Protein: CASSRAIGANEKLFF.